This T cell receptor beta chain was recorded in a study of blood T cells in healthy people across ages. Germline V gene data show CDR1 as SGHTA and CDR2 as FQGNSA. Germline trimming cut 0 bases from V and 7 bases from J; bases unmatched to any gene: 6. The CDR3 is 16 amino acids. PCR was performed a second time for about 6 to 12 cycles using a sample-barcoded 5' primer and a J-beta primer mix. TCRdb re-called the 5' RACE reads with MiXCR, one entry per CDR3 protein. Among almost 550,000 distinct CDR3 sequences listed, nearly 25% were seen once. Separately, the same data were catalogued under a study of T cells of mothers and their children. That work contributes: All RNA that had been extracted was used for cDNA synthesis at approximately 1.5 ug per 15 ul.

The rearrangement uses TRBV7-2 and TRBJ2-3; TRBD2 agrees at 11 bases. The TCR sequence derives from a boy aged 5-17 years in good health. Sequenced sample: blood. The CDR3 DNA reads TGTGCCAGCAGCTTAGCGACTAGCGGGGCGGTGTATACGCAGTATTTT. As protein: CASSLATSGAVYTQYF.